This T cell receptor (beta chain) emerged from a study of cytomegalovirus exposure and HLA in healthy donors. Study at large: The same platform used for the approximately 670 first-cohort repertoires was also used for the 95 to 150 validation repertoires, as a later analysis reported.

Some clones are missing from TCRdb's copy, which holds only in-frame ones; the method was immunoSEQ multiplex PCR. The repertoire consists of about 160,000 clones, with approximately 88% occurring once and the leading ten covering 10%. Germline V gene data show CDR1 as MDHEN and CDR2 as SYDVKM. The CDR3 spans 14 residues. Trimming left V 7 bases short and J 5 bases short, with 17 bases between. This TCR derives from a man aged 30 to 45 in good health and CMV-seropositive. The sequencing sample was made of PBMCs. The chain is built from TRBV28 and TRBJ2-5, with a possible D match to TRBD2 (5 bases). The CDR3 DNA follows: TGTGCCAGCACCGGAGGACGGCCTGGGGAGACCCAGTACTTC. This gives the protein CASTGGRPGETQYF.